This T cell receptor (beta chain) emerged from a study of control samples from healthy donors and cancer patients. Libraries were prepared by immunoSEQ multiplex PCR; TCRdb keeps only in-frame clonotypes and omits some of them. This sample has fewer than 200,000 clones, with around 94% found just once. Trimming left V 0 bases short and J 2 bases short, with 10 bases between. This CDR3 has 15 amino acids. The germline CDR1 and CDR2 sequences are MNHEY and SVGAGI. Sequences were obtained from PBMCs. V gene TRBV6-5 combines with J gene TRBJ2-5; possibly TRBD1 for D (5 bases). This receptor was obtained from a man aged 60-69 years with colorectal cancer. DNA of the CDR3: TGTGCCAGCAGTTACTCCCAGGGATCTCAAGAGACCCAGTACTTC. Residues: CASSYSQGSQETQYF.